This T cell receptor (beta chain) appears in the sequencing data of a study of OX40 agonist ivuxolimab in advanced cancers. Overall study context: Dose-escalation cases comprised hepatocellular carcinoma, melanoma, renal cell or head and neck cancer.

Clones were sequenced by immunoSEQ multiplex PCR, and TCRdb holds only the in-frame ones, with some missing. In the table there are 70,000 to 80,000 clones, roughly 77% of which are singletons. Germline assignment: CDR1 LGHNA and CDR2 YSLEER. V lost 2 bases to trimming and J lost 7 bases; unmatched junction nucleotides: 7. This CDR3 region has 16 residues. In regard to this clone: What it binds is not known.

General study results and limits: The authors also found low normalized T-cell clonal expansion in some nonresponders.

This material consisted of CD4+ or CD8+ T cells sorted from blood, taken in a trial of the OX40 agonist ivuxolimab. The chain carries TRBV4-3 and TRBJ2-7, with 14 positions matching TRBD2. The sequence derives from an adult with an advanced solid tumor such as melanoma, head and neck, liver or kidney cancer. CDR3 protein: CASSQRGTSGRKEQYF. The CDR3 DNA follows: TGCGCCAGCAGCCAAAGGGGGACTAGCGGGAGAAAAGAGCAGTACTTC.